The clone carrying this T cell receptor (beta chain) was counted between two and nine times. Germline values: CDR1 MGHDK, CDR2 SYGVNS. After removal of 10 bases from V and 1 base from J, the junction contained 3 bases not matched to a gene. This CDR3 spans 13 amino acids. TCRdb re-analysed the RT-PCR reads in MiXCR, keeping a single row per CDR3 protein. The table includes around 580,000 distinct CDR3 sequences, 12% to 15% detected once. The data belong to a study of response to subunit inactivated influenza vaccine. This specimen was PBMCs from blood, taken 11 to 12 days after vaccination. This clonotype was sampled from a man aged 45-65 years who received an inactivated influenza vaccine. This chain links TRBV25-1 with TRBJ2-3; 9 positions match TRBD1. CDR3 in DNA: TGTGCCACCCGGACAGGGGGCACAGATACGCAGTATTTT. As protein: CATRTGGTDTQYF.